Listed below are T cell receptor beta chains from one sample, sequenced in a study of early stage breast cancer tumors. Assay: immunoSEQ multiplex PCR; the TCRdb copy retains only in-frame clones and omits some. The table includes tens of thousands of clones, around 67% detected once. Input material: breast tumor tissue. These receptors all come from a person aged 25-39 years with breast cancer. CDR3s include the opening cysteine and the closing phenylalanine or tryptophan. The D gene is left open where the match is weak. Clone size is given for some rows only: seen once, a few or many times, or a class if the clone is expanded.

j_call d_call clone_size cdr3_length v_call cdr3_aa cdr3_nt
TRBJ2-7 - few 12 TRBV6-6 CASRENSYEQYF TGTGCCAGCAGAGAAAACAGCTACGAGCAGTACTTC
TRBJ2-3 TRBD2 - 14 TRBV10-3 CAISGLAGTDTQYF TGTGCCATCAGTGGTCTAGCGGGAACAGATACGCAGTATTTT
TRBJ1-1 - - 14 TRBV5-5 CASSSRTENTEAFF TGTGCCAGCAGCTCGCGGACTGAGAACACTGAAGCTTTCTTT
TRBJ2-3 TRBD2 - 17 TRBV19 CASSIGVGRTSPDTQYF TGTGCCAGTAGTATAGGAGTGGGGCGGACTAGCCCAGATACGCAGTATTTT
TRBJ2-5 - - 12 TRBV7-8 CASSLNEETQYF TGTGCCAGCAGCTTAAACGAAGAGACCCAGTACTTC
TRBJ2-6 - - 20 TRBV7-3 CASSLIVVLQNNSGANVLTF TGTGCCAGCAGCTTAATAGTGGTGTTACAGAATAACTCTGGGGCCAACGTCCTGACTTTC
TRBJ2-7 TRBD1 - 14 TRBV27 CASRKTGQGGEQYF TGTGCCAGCAGAAAGACCGGACAGGGCGGCGAGCAGTACTTC
TRBJ2-7 - - 14 TRBV5-6 CASSWQVSSYEQYF TGTGCCAGCAGCTGGCAGGTCAGCTCCTACGAGCAGTACTTC
TRBJ2-1 - - 16 TRBV19 CASSIAVSPPYNEQFF TGTGCCAGTAGTATAGCTGTCTCCCCGCCCTACAATGAGCAGTTCTTC
TRBJ2-1 - - 19 TRBV27 CASMSGLATSLVISNEQFF TGTGCCAGCATGTCTGGGTTAGCAACTAGCTTAGTCATTAGCAATGAGCAGTTCTTC
TRBJ2-7 - - 12 TRBV10-2 CASSLDRHEQYF TGCGCCAGCAGTCTCGACAGGCACGAGCAGTACTTC
TRBJ2-2 TRBD1 - 16 TRBV13 CASSLGETGGTGELFF TGTGCCAGCAGCTTAGGAGAAACAGGGGGGACCGGGGAGCTGTTTTTT
TRBJ2-7 - - 14 TRBV5-5 CASALEWGSYEQYF TGTGCCAGCGCCCTAGAGTGGGGGTCCTACGAGCAGTACTTC
TRBJ1-4 - - 14 TRBV7-8 CASSLVQLGEKLFF TGTGCCAGCAGCTTAGTACAGCTTGGTGAAAAACTGTTTTTT
TRBJ2-2 - - 14 TRBV7-3 CASKALSNTGELFF TGTGCCAGCAAGGCCCTTTCGAACACCGGGGAGCTGTTTTTT
TRBJ1-2 TRBD1 - 16 TRBV19 CASSEGQGFVWQGYTF TGTGCCAGTAGTGAGGGACAGGGTTTTGTTTGGCAGGGCTACACCTTC
TRBJ2-7 TRBD1 - 16 TRBV11-2 CASSGLGSDRVYEQYF TGTGCCAGCAGCGGACTGGGATCAGACAGGGTCTACGAGCAGTACTTC
TRBJ2-7 - few 13 TRBV6-6 CASSSTGLYEQYF TGTGCCAGCAGTTCCACAGGCCTCTACGAGCAGTACTTC
TRBJ2-3 - - 14 TRBV5-4 CASSSSASTDTQYF TGTGCCAGCAGCTCCTCTGCTAGCACAGATACGCAGTATTTT
TRBJ2-1 - - 12 TRBV6-4 CASSDSHNEQFF TGTGCCAGCAGTGACTCGCACAATGAGCAGTTCTTC
TRBJ2-7 - - 15 TRBV7-9 CASSSSPGVSYEQYF TGTGCCAGCAGCTCCTCTCCTGGGGTCTCCTACGAGCAGTACTTC
TRBJ1-3 - few 13 TRBV30 CAWGRVSGNTIYF TGTGCCTGGGGTCGGGTATCTGGAAACACCATATATTTT
TRBJ1-1 - - 12 TRBV6-1 CASRGGPTEAFF TGTGCCAGCAGAGGAGGGCCCACTGAAGCTTTCTTT
TRBJ1-2 TRBD1 - 17 TRBV7-6 CASSPRQGGSGHYGYTF TGTGCCAGCAGCCCGCGACAGGGAGGAAGCGGGCACTATGGCTACACCTTC
TRBJ1-3 - - 14 TRBV2 CASALSGPGNTIYF TGTGCCAGCGCTTTGAGCGGGCCTGGAAACACCATATATTTT
TRBJ1-5 - - 13 TRBV27 CASSPQGNQPQHF TGTGCCAGCAGTCCACAGGGTAATCAGCCCCAGCATTTT
TRBJ1-1 - - 13 TRBV7-7 CASSLLQNTEAFF TGTGCCAGCAGCTTATTACAAAACACTGAAGCTTTCTTT
TRBJ2-2 TRBD2 few 15 TRBV15 CATSIGRVISGELFF TGTGCCACCAGCATAGGGAGGGTGATTAGCGGGGAGCTGTTTTTT
TRBJ1-6 TRBD1 - 14 TRBV7-2 CASSFQGADSPLHF TGTGCCAGCAGCTTCCAGGGGGCTGATTCACCCCTCCACTTT
TRBJ1-4 TRBD1 few 17 TRBV7-9 CASSPPSRQGLGEKLFF TGTGCCAGCAGCCCACCTTCTAGACAGGGGCTGGGTGAAAAACTGTTTTTT
TRBJ1-2 - - 15 TRBV27 CASNTRAEGDYGYTF TGTGCCAGCAATACCCGGGCAGAAGGGGACTATGGCTACACCTTC
TRBJ2-6 - - 16 TRBV6-5 CASSYLPFTGANVLTF TGTGCCAGCAGTTACCTCCCCTTCACTGGGGCCAACGTCCTGACTTTC
TRBJ1-2 TRBD1 once 15 TRBV9 CASSAGQEGVYGYTF TGTGCCAGCAGCGCCGGACAGGAGGGCGTCTATGGCTACACCTTC
TRBJ2-1 TRBD2 few 15 TRBV6-1 CASRVTSGILNEQFF TGTGCCAGCAGGGTGACTAGCGGGATCCTCAATGAGCAGTTCTTC
TRBJ1-2 - few 15 TRBV2 CASSEALGATYGYTF TGTGCCAGCAGTGAAGCGCTTGGGGCAACTTATGGCTACACCTTC
TRBJ2-1 - - 16 TRBV5-1 CASSLVSGASYNEQFF TGCGCCAGCAGCTTGGTTTCCGGCGCCTCCTACAATGAGCAGTTCTTC
TRBJ1-1 TRBD1 - 12 TRBV30 CAQDRVNTEAFF TGTGCCCAGGACAGGGTGAACACTGAAGCTTTCTTT
TRBJ2-5 - few 13 TRBV18 CASSPVLQETQYF TGTGCCAGCTCACCGGTGCTCCAAGAGACCCAGTACTTC
TRBJ2-4 - few 13 TRBV7-2 CASRPSRWNIQYF TGTGCCAGCAGGCCAAGCCGGTGGAACATTCAGTACTTC
TRBJ1-1 TRBD1 - 14 TRBV29-1 CSAQGQLGGTEAFF TGCAGCGCCCAGGGACAGTTGGGGGGCACTGAAGCTTTCTTT
TRBJ2-2 - - 12 TRBV9 CASTRLGGELFF TGTGCCAGCACCAGGCTGGGCGGGGAGCTGTTTTTT
TRBJ2-7 - once 12 TRBV7-6 CASSPLTYEQYF TGTGCCAGCAGCCCCCTCACCTACGAGCAGTACTTC
TRBJ2-7 - few 13 TRBV7-9 CASSLDSTYEQYF TGTGCCAGCAGCCTCGACAGTACCTACGAGCAGTACTTC
TRBJ1-5 TRBD1 - 14 TRBV6-6 CASRPGQGQGPQHF TGTGCCAGCAGGCCTGGACAGGGCCAAGGGCCCCAGCATTTT
TRBJ1-4 - - 12 TRBV5-6 CASSFGRSELFF TGTGCCAGCAGCTTCGGACGTTCGGAACTGTTTTTT
TRBJ2-7 TRBD2 once 14 TRBV27 CASRQLAAPDEQYF TGTGCCAGCAGACAACTAGCGGCCCCAGACGAGCAGTACTTC
TRBJ2-3 - - 15 TRBV7-2 CASSLEGLVSDTQYF TGTGCCAGCAGCTTAGAGGGGCTAGTGTCGGATACGCAGTATTTT
TRBJ2-3 - - 16 TRBV19 CASSPRLGTSSDTQYF TGTGCCAGTAGTCCCCGGCTAGGGACGTCTTCAGATACGCAGTATTTT
TRBJ2-4 TRBD2 - 19 TRBV30 CAWRGGLAGIGRGKNIQYF TGTGCCTGGAGAGGGGGACTAGCGGGAATTGGCCGTGGCAAAAACATTCAGTACTTC
TRBJ1-2 - - 12 TRBV19 CASSSLRSGYTF TGTGCCAGTAGTAGTCTGAGGAGTGGCTACACCTTC
TRBJ2-3 - - 14 TRBV11-3 CASSLVANTDTQYF TGTGCCAGCAGCTTAGTAGCCAACACAGATACGCAGTATTTT
TRBJ2-5 TRBD2 - 16 TRBV23-1 CASRQSPAGEQETQYF TGCGCCAGCCGACAGAGTCCAGCGGGGGAACAAGAGACCCAGTACTTC
TRBJ2-2 - - 14 TRBV30 CAWMEWTNTGELFF TGTGCCTGGATGGAGTGGACGAACACCGGGGAGCTGTTTTTT